These 14 T cell receptor beta chains originate from one sample sequenced in a study of CD8 T cells in ankylosing spondylitis. Findings and limits, study-wide: One TCR beta motif, made up of roughly eight highly homologous variants, appeared characteristic of ankylosing spondylitis blood.

TCRdb independently ran MiXCR on the 5' RACE reads; one entry per CDR3 protein. This table holds about 440,000 distinct CDR3 sequences, approximately 17% found once. The antigens of these receptors remain unknown. The specimen sequenced was blood, either unsorted or a sorted T cell fraction (not recorded which). Receptors originate from a male donor with ankylosing spondylitis.

The chain combines TRBV5-5 with TRBJ2-5; D is perhaps TRBD2 (6 bases). Trimming took off 0 bases at V and 2 bases at J, with 14 bases between the two ends. CDR3 length: 16 amino acids. Germline CDR1 SGHKS, CDR2 YYEKEE (reference sequence). The CDR3 reads CASSLAVGTGQETQYF. The CDR3 bases are TGTGCCAGCAGCTTGGCCGTAGGGACTGGACAAGAGACCCAGTACTTC.

V is TRBV7-8 and J is TRBJ2-1; 8 positions match TRBD1. CDR3 length: 14 residues. Germline V gene sequence: CDR1 SGHVS, CDR2 FQNEAQ. Trimming cost V 5 bases and J 7 bases; bases outside gene matches: 7. The CDR3 coding sequence is TGTGCCAGCAGCCCCCGGACAGGGCGGAATGAGCAGTTCTTC. This translates into CASSPRTGRNEQFF. Based on the CDR3 plus reference TRBV7-8 and TRBJ2-1, the full variable domain is GAGVSQSPRYKVAKRGQDVALRCDPISGHVSLFWYQQALGQGPEFLTYFQNEAQLDKSGLPSDRFFAERPEGSVSTLKIQRTQQEDSAVYLCASSPRTGRNEQFFGPGTRLTVL.

This clonotype was observed a handful of times. V is TRBV20-1 and J is TRBJ2-5, with D hard to call. From germline, CDR1 is DFQATT and CDR2 SNEGSKA (reference sequence). This CDR3 contains 11 residues. With 4 bases removed from V and 4 bases from J, the gap between germline ends came to 7 bases. CDR3 in amino acids: CSATVSETQYF. CDR3 nucleotides: TGCAGTGCTACTGTATCAGAGACCCAGTACTTC.

This clonotype was found a few times. The chain uses TRBV5-1 and TRBJ2-2; 10 bases line up with TRBD2. V shed 1 base and J 3 bases; nucleotides not matched to a gene: 3. Germline lookup yields CDR1 SGHRS and CDR2 YFSETQ. This CDR3 spans 16 amino acids. CDR3 sequence: CASSLTSGVYTGELFF. In DNA, the CDR3 is TGCGCCAGCAGCTTGACTAGCGGGGTTTACACCGGGGAGCTGTTTTTT.

V and J are TRBV4-1 and TRBJ2-3; TRBD2 matches at 12 bases. J gave up 4 bases and V 0 bases, and 8 bases lay outside the gene matches. There are 18 residues in the CDR3. Per germline, CDR1 MGHRA and CDR2 YSYEKL. In DNA, the CDR3 is TGCGCCAGCAGCCAAGACCCCGGGCTAGCGGGGGGGTCAGATACGCAGTATTTT. Translated: CASSQDPGLAGGSDTQYF.

In DNA form, the CDR3 reads TGTGCCAGCAGCTTAATGAGCAGGGGCCCATCCTACAATGAGCAGTTCTTC. This gives the protein CASSLMSRGPSYNEQFF. The rearrangement uses TRBV7-6 and TRBJ2-1, with D perhaps matching TRBD1 (6 bases). CDR3 length equals 17 residues. Germline CDR1 and CDR2: SGHVS and FNYEAQ. The germline V and J ends were trimmed by 2 bases and 1 base, with 15 bases remaining between them.

This chain connects TRBV7-7 to TRBJ2-5; the match to TRBD2 covers 11 bases. The CDR3 is made up of 15 amino acids. Germline CDR1 reads SSHAT; CDR2 reads FNYEAQ (reference sequence). CDR3 in DNA: TGTGCTAGCTCCAGGGGACTAGCGGCGGAAGAGACCCAGTACTTC. Its translation: CASSRGLAAEETQYF.

This clonotype has only a few counts. The J gene is TRBJ1-1, the V gene TRBV4-1, with D possibly being TRBD1 (5 bases). The CDR3 has 16 amino acids. Germline CDR1 and CDR2: MGHRA and YSYEKL. The V and J ends lost 4 bases and 1 base respectively, with 16 bases between them. This CDR3 is CASSPGQERPNTEAFF. DNA for the CDR3: TGCGCCAGCAGCCCGGGGCAGGAGCGGCCGAACACTGAAGCTTTCTTT.

The rearrangement links TRBV6-5 to TRBJ1-1; no clear D. The germline V gene encodes CDR1 MNHEY and CDR2 SVGAGI. Between the trimmed V and J ends, which lost 0 bases and 6 bases, there was a span of 14 bases. The CDR3 covers 15 residues. The CDR3, as DNA: TGTGCCAGCAGTTACTCGAGCGTCCGTAGACCTGAAGCTTTCTTT. It encodes CASSYSSVRRPEAFF.

The table lists this clonotype with a few counts. The V gene is TRBV6-2 or TRBV6-3, the J gene TRBJ2-7, with D tentatively TRBD1 (6 bases). The CDR3 consists of 13 residues. CDR1 is MNHEY, CDR2 SVGEGT, per germline. Trimming removed 10 bases from V and 5 bases from J, with 18 bases in between. CDR3 nucleotide sequence: TGTGCCACCCAAGAGGACAGTTACCACGAGCAGTACTTC. Amino acid sequence: CATQEDSYHEQYF.

The chain carries TRBV5-1 and TRBJ1-2, with 8 bases that match TRBD1. Germline V gene lookup returns CDR1 SGHRS and CDR2 YFSETQ. The CDR3 extends over 15 amino acids. Trimming took 0 bases from V and 2 from J; bases not matched to a gene: 3. The CDR3 sequence: CASSLVAGGNYGYTF. Written as DNA, the CDR3 is TGCGCCAGCAGCTTGGTGGCAGGGGGCAACTATGGCTACACCTTC.

The chain has TRBV20-1 and TRBJ1-1; D not resolved. This CDR3 has 12 residues. Trimming took 6 bases from V and 0 from J, leaving 8 bases between them. Per germline, CDR1 DFQATT and CDR2 SNEGSKA (reference sequence). The CDR3 sequence: CSASGLNTEAFF. Here the CDR3 DNA reads TGCAGTGCCAGCGGACTGAACACTGAAGCTTTCTTT.

J is TRBJ1-4 and V is TRBV3-1; D ambiguous. V was cut by 0 bases and J by 0 bases, with 8 bases left in between. The CDR3 length is 16 residues. CDR1 and CDR2 (germline): LGHDT, YNNKEL (reference sequence). The CDR3 sequence is CASSQEMQATNEKLFF. The CDR3 DNA is TGTGCCAGCAGCCAAGAGATGCAAGCAACTAATGAAAAACTGTTTTTT.

V gene TRBV29-1 combines with J gene TRBJ2-7, with TRBD1 identical over 10 bases. The CDR3 sequence is 12 residues long. Trimming at V came to 7 bases and at J to 6 bases, leaving 6 bases not matched to a gene. Germline values: CDR1 SQVTM, CDR2 ANQGSEA. CDR3 protein: CSGGTGVSEQYF. The CDR3 DNA reads as TGCAGCGGCGGGACAGGGGTGTCCGAGCAGTACTTC.